A selection of T cell receptor beta chains follows, all from one sample in a study of OX40 agonist ivuxolimab in advanced cancers. TCRdb's copy holds only in-frame clones and misses some; the assay was immunoSEQ multiplex PCR. The sample consists of more than 50,000 clones, roughly 87% of them appearing once. The source material was CD4+ or CD8+ T cells sorted from blood, sampled in a trial of the OX40 agonist ivuxolimab. The receptor source for this set is an adult with an advanced solid tumor such as melanoma, head and neck, liver or kidney cancer. CDR3s include the opening cysteine and the closing phenylalanine or tryptophan. Fields, in order: D gene, J gene, CDR3 length, V gene, clone size, CDR3 protein, CDR3 DNA. A D gene is named only where the DNA matches it firmly. Some rows have no size entry. The others give once, few or many, or a class for an expanded clone.

d_gene: -; j_gene: TRBJ1-6; len: 14; v_gene: TRBV27; abundance: -; CDR3aa: CASSSDSIYSPLHF; CDR3nt: TGTGCCAGCAGCTCGGACAGTATCTATTCACCCCTCCACTTT
d_gene: -; j_gene: TRBJ2-2; len: 12; v_gene: TRBV6-1; abundance: -; CDR3aa: CAGLLFTGELFF; CDR3nt: TGTGCGGGACTCCTTTTCACCGGGGAGCTGTTTTTT
d_gene: TRBD1; j_gene: TRBJ2-2; len: 14; v_gene: TRBV28; abundance: -; CDR3aa: CASSRQGWAGELFF; CDR3nt: TGTGCCAGCAGTCGACAGGGTTGGGCCGGGGAGCTGTTTTTT
d_gene: -; j_gene: TRBJ1-2; len: 17; v_gene: TRBV2; abundance: once; CDR3aa: CASSEDPGRVPNYGYTF; CDR3nt: TGTGCCAGCAGTGAAGACCCGGGACGAGTCCCAAACTATGGCTACACCTTC
d_gene: -; j_gene: TRBJ1-5; len: 12; v_gene: TRBV19; abundance: once; CDR3aa: CASRTSWLPQHF; CDR3nt: TGTGCCAGTAGAACCTCCTGGTTGCCCCAGCATTTT
d_gene: TRBD1; j_gene: TRBJ2-1; len: 15; v_gene: TRBV12-5; abundance: -; CDR3aa: CASGFGQGARNEQFF; CDR3nt: TGTGCTAGTGGTTTCGGACAGGGGGCGCGTAATGAGCAGTTCTTC
d_gene: -; j_gene: TRBJ2-1; len: 14; v_gene: TRBV6-4; abundance: -; CDR3aa: CASSGGTAGNEQFF; CDR3nt: TGTGCCAGCAGTGGGGGGACTGCAGGCAATGAGCAGTTCTTC
d_gene: TRBD1; j_gene: TRBJ1-1; len: 14; v_gene: TRBV28; abundance: -; CDR3aa: CASSPYRGGTEAFF; CDR3nt: TGTGCCAGCAGTCCTTACAGGGGAGGGACTGAAGCTTTCTTT
d_gene: -; j_gene: TRBJ2-7; len: 12; v_gene: TRBV19; abundance: -; CDR3aa: CASSIGGREQYF; CDR3nt: TGTGCCAGTAGTATCGGAGGGAGAGAGCAGTACTTC
d_gene: TRBD1; j_gene: TRBJ2-7; len: 15; v_gene: TRBV27; abundance: -; CDR3aa: CASSYTGGPRREQYF; CDR3nt: TGTGCCAGCAGTTATACAGGGGGACCCCGACGCGAGCAGTACTTC
d_gene: -; j_gene: TRBJ1-1; len: 16; v_gene: TRBV7-9; abundance: once; CDR3aa: CASSPLETGPSSEAFF; CDR3nt: TGTGCCAGCAGCCCCCTTGAGACAGGACCTTCTTCTGAAGCTTTCTTT
d_gene: -; j_gene: TRBJ2-1; len: 13; v_gene: TRBV19; abundance: -; CDR3aa: CASSLTGMHEQFF; CDR3nt: TGTGCCAGTAGTCTTACAGGGATGCATGAGCAGTTCTTC
d_gene: -; j_gene: TRBJ1-2; len: 13; v_gene: TRBV27; abundance: -; CDR3aa: CASSFLGDYGYTF; CDR3nt: TGTGCCAGCAGTTTTCTGGGAGACTATGGCTACACCTTC
d_gene: TRBD1; j_gene: TRBJ1-2; len: 16; v_gene: TRBV30; abundance: -; CDR3aa: CASFGEGQGMGFGYTF; CDR3nt: TGTGCTTCCTTCGGGGAGGGACAGGGGATGGGGTTTGGCTACACCTTC
d_gene: -; j_gene: TRBJ2-7; len: 13; v_gene: TRBV27; abundance: once; CDR3aa: CASSLGVGVEQYF; CDR3nt: TGTGCCAGCAGTTTAGGCGTAGGAGTGGAGCAGTACTTC
d_gene: TRBD2; j_gene: TRBJ2-5; len: 16; v_gene: TRBV2; abundance: -; CDR3aa: CASSEGASGSKETQYF; CDR3nt: TGTGCCAGCAGTGAGGGGGCTAGCGGGAGCAAAGAGACCCAGTACTTC
d_gene: -; j_gene: TRBJ1-1; len: 13; v_gene: TRBV9; abundance: -; CDR3aa: CASSADVNTEAFF; CDR3nt: TGTGCCAGCAGCGCGGACGTGAACACTGAAGCTTTCTTT
d_gene: -; j_gene: TRBJ2-1; len: 13; v_gene: TRBV27; abundance: once; CDR3aa: CASSFTGYNEQFF; CDR3nt: TGTGCCAGCAGTTTCACAGGGTACAATGAGCAGTTCTTC
d_gene: -; j_gene: TRBJ1-5; len: 15; v_gene: TRBV5-1; abundance: -; CDR3aa: CASSFLPGEGQPQHF; CDR3nt: TGCGCCAGCAGCTTTCTTCCAGGGGAGGGTCAGCCCCAGCATTTT
d_gene: TRBD2; j_gene: TRBJ2-7; len: 15; v_gene: TRBV19; abundance: -; CDR3aa: CASSIGTRGTYEQYF; CDR3nt: TGTGCCAGTAGTATCGGGACTAGAGGGACCTACGAGCAGTACTTC
d_gene: -; j_gene: TRBJ2-7; len: 14; v_gene: TRBV7-6; abundance: -; CDR3aa: CASSYRPGPYEQYF; CDR3nt: TGTGCCAGCAGCTACAGACCCGGGCCCTACGAGCAGTACTTC
d_gene: -; j_gene: TRBJ1-1; len: 16; v_gene: TRBV27; abundance: -; CDR3aa: CASSLKTGTPNTEAFF; CDR3nt: TGTGCCAGCAGTTTAAAAACCGGGACACCTAACACTGAAGCTTTCTTT
d_gene: -; j_gene: TRBJ2-1; len: 15; v_gene: TRBV9; abundance: -; CDR3aa: CASSVGGYSYNEQFF; CDR3nt: TGTGCCAGCAGCGTAGGGGGATACTCCTACAATGAGCAGTTCTTC
d_gene: -; j_gene: TRBJ1-6; len: 15; v_gene: TRBV7-6; abundance: -; CDR3aa: CASSLETTGLYPLHF; CDR3nt: TGTGCCAGCAGCTTAGAAACTACAGGGTTGTACCCCCTCCACTTT
d_gene: -; j_gene: TRBJ1-5; len: 13; v_gene: TRBV28; abundance: -; CDR3aa: CASRDSSNQPQHF; CDR3nt: TGTGCCAGCAGAGATAGTAGCAATCAGCCCCAGCATTTT
d_gene: TRBD1; j_gene: TRBJ2-7; len: 15; v_gene: TRBV28; abundance: -; CDR3aa: CASSFSAGGSYEQYF; CDR3nt: TGTGCCAGCAGTTTTAGTGCAGGGGGCTCCTACGAGCAGTACTTC
d_gene: -; j_gene: TRBJ2-7; len: 13; v_gene: TRBV7-9; abundance: -; CDR3aa: CASSFGTWYEQYF; CDR3nt: TGTGCCAGCAGCTTCGGTACCTGGTACGAGCAGTACTTC
d_gene: TRBD1; j_gene: TRBJ2-1; len: 15; v_gene: TRBV5-6; abundance: once; CDR3aa: CASSPRDRAYNEQFF; CDR3nt: TGTGCCAGCAGCCCCCGGGACAGAGCCTACAATGAGCAGTTCTTC
d_gene: -; j_gene: TRBJ1-5; len: 15; v_gene: TRBV19; abundance: -; CDR3aa: CASSPRNYSNQPQHF; CDR3nt: TGTGCCAGTAGTCCCAGGAATTATAGCAATCAGCCCCAGCATTTT
d_gene: -; j_gene: TRBJ2-1; len: 12; v_gene: TRBV5-1; abundance: -; CDR3aa: CASSLDRAEQFF; CDR3nt: TGCGCCAGCAGCTTGGACAGGGCGGAGCAGTTCTTC
d_gene: -; j_gene: TRBJ2-2; len: 14; v_gene: TRBV27; abundance: -; CDR3aa: CASRRGENTGELFF; CDR3nt: TGTGCCAGCAGGAGAGGTGAGAACACCGGGGAGCTGTTTTTT
d_gene: TRBD1; j_gene: TRBJ1-2; len: 15; v_gene: TRBV27; abundance: -; CDR3aa: CASSSRDRALYGYTF; CDR3nt: TGTGCCAGCAGTTCCCGGGACAGGGCCCTCTATGGCTACACCTTC
d_gene: -; j_gene: TRBJ1-2; len: 22; v_gene: TRBV21-1; abundance: -; CDR3aa: CASNEPDNRGEVTLPPRYGYTF; CDR3nt: TGTGCCAGCAACGAGCCTGATAACAGGGGGGAAGTAACCCTCCCCCCGCGCTATGGCTACACCTTC
d_gene: -; j_gene: TRBJ2-7; len: 11; v_gene: TRBV27; abundance: -; CDR3aa: CASSSGYEQYF; CDR3nt: TGTGCCAGCAGTTCGGGGTACGAGCAGTACTTC
d_gene: -; j_gene: TRBJ1-2; len: 12; v_gene: TRBV15; abundance: -; CDR3aa: CATGYVADGYTF; CDR3nt: TGTGCCACCGGATATGTTGCAGATGGCTACACCTTC
d_gene: -; j_gene: TRBJ1-2; len: 12; v_gene: TRBV7-8; abundance: -; CDR3aa: CASSPTNYGYTF; CDR3nt: TGTGCCAGCAGCCCCACCAACTATGGCTACACCTTC
d_gene: -; j_gene: TRBJ1-2; len: 15; v_gene: TRBV19; abundance: -; CDR3aa: CASSGRGPSYYGYTF; CDR3nt: TGTGCCAGTAGTGGGCGGGGACCCAGCTACTATGGCTACACCTTC
d_gene: -; j_gene: TRBJ1-5; len: 15; v_gene: TRBV6-1; abundance: -; CDR3aa: CASSTGGAGAQPQHF; CDR3nt: TGTGCCAGCAGTACGGGGGGGGCAGGGGCGCAGCCCCAGCATTTT
d_gene: TRBD1; j_gene: TRBJ1-2; len: 15; v_gene: TRBV6-1; abundance: -; CDR3aa: CASSARDRGPNGYTF; CDR3nt: TGTGCCAGCAGTGCCAGAGACAGGGGGCCGAACGGCTACACCTTC
d_gene: TRBD1; j_gene: TRBJ1-2; len: 13; v_gene: TRBV14; abundance: -; CDR3aa: CASSQGGTGGYTF; CDR3nt: TGTGCCAGCAGCCAGGGGGGGACAGGCGGCTACACCTTC
d_gene: -; j_gene: TRBJ2-7; len: 14; v_gene: TRBV5-8; abundance: -; CDR3aa: CASSQLPRGYEQYF; CDR3nt: TGTGCCAGCAGCCAATTACCTAGGGGCTACGAGCAGTACTTC
d_gene: TRBD1; j_gene: TRBJ2-3; len: 15; v_gene: TRBV28; abundance: -; CDR3aa: CASQQGQRLADTQYF; CDR3nt: TGTGCCAGCCAACAGGGACAGAGGTTAGCAGATACGCAGTATTTT
d_gene: TRBD1; j_gene: TRBJ2-7; len: 16; v_gene: TRBV2; abundance: -; CDR3aa: CASSGRRDRELYEQYF; CDR3nt: TGTGCCAGCAGTGGACGAAGGGACAGGGAGCTCTACGAGCAGTACTTC
d_gene: -; j_gene: TRBJ1-2; len: 14; v_gene: TRBV30; abundance: -; CDR3aa: CAWSVDWDNYGYTF; CDR3nt: TGTGCCTGGAGTGTTGATTGGGACAACTATGGCTACACCTTC
d_gene: TRBD2; j_gene: TRBJ2-1; len: 16; v_gene: TRBV7-3; abundance: -; CDR3aa: CASSLILAGGYNEQFF; CDR3nt: TGTGCCAGCAGCTTAATCCTAGCGGGGGGTTACAATGAGCAGTTCTTC
d_gene: -; j_gene: TRBJ2-7; len: 12; v_gene: TRBV7-9; abundance: -; CDR3aa: CASSPRPYEQYF; CDR3nt: TGTGCCAGCAGCCCCCGGCCCTACGAGCAGTACTTC
d_gene: -; j_gene: TRBJ2-1; len: 11; v_gene: TRBV7-3; abundance: -; CDR3aa: CASSEAGEQFF; CDR3nt: TGTGCCAGCAGCGAGGCAGGGGAGCAGTTCTTC
d_gene: TRBD2; j_gene: TRBJ2-7; len: 15; v_gene: TRBV9; abundance: -; CDR3aa: CASSAGGDRSYEQYF; CDR3nt: TGTGCCAGCAGCGCGGGGGGAGATAGGTCCTACGAGCAGTACTTC
d_gene: TRBD1; j_gene: TRBJ2-7; len: 13; v_gene: TRBV28; abundance: -; CDR3aa: CASSPSDRDEQYF; CDR3nt: TGTGCCAGCAGTCCCTCGGACAGGGACGAGCAGTACTTC
d_gene: -; j_gene: TRBJ2-2; len: 13; v_gene: TRBV19; abundance: -; CDR3aa: CASRRTNTGELFF; CDR3nt: TGTGCCAGTAGGAGGACTAACACCGGGGAGCTGTTTTTT
d_gene: -; j_gene: TRBJ2-2; len: 15; v_gene: TRBV7-6; abundance: -; CDR3aa: CASSPMGRSGGELFF; CDR3nt: TGTGCCAGCAGCCCGATGGGCAGATCGGGCGGGGAGCTGTTTTTT
d_gene: -; j_gene: TRBJ2-1; len: 16; v_gene: TRBV11-2; abundance: -; CDR3aa: CASSEGGAGLYNEQFF; CDR3nt: TGTGCCAGCAGCGAAGGGGGAGCGGGCCTTTACAATGAGCAGTTCTTC
d_gene: TRBD2; j_gene: TRBJ2-1; len: 17; v_gene: TRBV9; abundance: -; CDR3aa: CASSVGGTSGRTDEQFF; CDR3nt: TGTGCCAGCAGCGTTGGCGGGACTAGCGGGAGGACGGATGAGCAGTTCTTC
d_gene: -; j_gene: TRBJ2-7; len: 11; v_gene: TRBV5-1; abundance: once; CDR3aa: CASSYNYEQYF; CDR3nt: TGCGCCAGCAGCTACAACTACGAGCAGTACTTC
d_gene: TRBD1; j_gene: TRBJ2-7; len: 14; v_gene: TRBV5-1; abundance: -; CDR3aa: CASSAYRGYDEQYF; CDR3nt: TGCGCCAGCAGCGCGTACAGGGGGTACGACGAGCAGTACTTC